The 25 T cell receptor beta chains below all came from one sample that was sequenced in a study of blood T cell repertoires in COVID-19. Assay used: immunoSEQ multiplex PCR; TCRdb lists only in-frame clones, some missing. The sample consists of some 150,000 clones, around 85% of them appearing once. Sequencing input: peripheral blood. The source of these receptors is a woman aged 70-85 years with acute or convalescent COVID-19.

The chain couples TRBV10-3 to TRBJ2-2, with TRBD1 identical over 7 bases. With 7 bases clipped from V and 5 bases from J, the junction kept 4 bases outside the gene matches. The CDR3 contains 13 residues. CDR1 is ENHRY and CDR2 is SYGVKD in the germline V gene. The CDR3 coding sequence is TGTGCCATCAACCCGACAGGGACCGGGGAGCTGTTTTTT. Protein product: CAINPTGTGELFF.

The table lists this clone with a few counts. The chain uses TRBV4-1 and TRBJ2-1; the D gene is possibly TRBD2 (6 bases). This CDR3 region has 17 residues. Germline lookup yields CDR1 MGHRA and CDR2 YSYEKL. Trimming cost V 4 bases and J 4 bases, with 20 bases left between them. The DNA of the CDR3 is TGCGCCAGCAGCCGCCTCTCGGGGGAGCCCCGATACAATGAGCAGTTCTTC. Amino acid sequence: CASSRLSGEPRYNEQFF.

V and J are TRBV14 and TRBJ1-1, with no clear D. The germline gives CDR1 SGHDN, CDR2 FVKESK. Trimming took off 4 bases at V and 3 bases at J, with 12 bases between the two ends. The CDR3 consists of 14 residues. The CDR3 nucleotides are TGTGCCAGCAGCCTGCGCAATGGTGACACTGAAGCTTTCTTT. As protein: CASSLRNGDTEAFF.

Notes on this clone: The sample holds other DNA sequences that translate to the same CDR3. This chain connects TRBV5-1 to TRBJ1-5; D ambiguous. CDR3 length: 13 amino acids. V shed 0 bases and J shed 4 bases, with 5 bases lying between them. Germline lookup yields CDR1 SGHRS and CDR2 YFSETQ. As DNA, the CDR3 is TGCGCCAGCAGCTTGGCCCTGAATCAGCCCCAGCATTTT. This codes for CASSLALNQPQHF.

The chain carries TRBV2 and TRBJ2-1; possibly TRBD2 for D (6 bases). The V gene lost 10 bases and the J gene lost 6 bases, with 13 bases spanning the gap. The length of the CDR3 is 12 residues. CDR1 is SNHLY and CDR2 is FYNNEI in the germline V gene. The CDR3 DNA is TGTGCCACCGGGGGTCTCGTCAATGAGCAGTTCTTC. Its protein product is CATGGLVNEQFF.

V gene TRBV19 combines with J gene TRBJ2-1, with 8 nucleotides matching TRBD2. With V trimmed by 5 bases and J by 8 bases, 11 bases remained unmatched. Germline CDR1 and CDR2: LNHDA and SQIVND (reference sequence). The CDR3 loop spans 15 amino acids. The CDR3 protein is CASSPRGRGVYEQFF. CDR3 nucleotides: TGTGCCAGTAGTCCCCGGGGGCGGGGGGTCTATGAGCAGTTCTTC.

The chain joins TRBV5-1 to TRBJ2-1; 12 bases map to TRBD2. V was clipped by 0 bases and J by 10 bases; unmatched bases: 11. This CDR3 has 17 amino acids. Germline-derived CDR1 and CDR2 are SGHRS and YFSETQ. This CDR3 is CASSLVLTSGGRGEQFF. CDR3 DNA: TGCGCCAGCAGCTTGGTCCTCACTAGCGGGGGGCGGGGAGAGCAGTTCTTC.

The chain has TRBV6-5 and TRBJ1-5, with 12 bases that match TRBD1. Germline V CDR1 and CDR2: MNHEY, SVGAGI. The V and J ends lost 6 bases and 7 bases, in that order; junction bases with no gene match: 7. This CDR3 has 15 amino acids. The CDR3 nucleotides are TGTGCCAGCAGCACCGGGACAGGGGGCCGGCAGCCCCAGCATTTT. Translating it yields CASSTGTGGRQPQHF.

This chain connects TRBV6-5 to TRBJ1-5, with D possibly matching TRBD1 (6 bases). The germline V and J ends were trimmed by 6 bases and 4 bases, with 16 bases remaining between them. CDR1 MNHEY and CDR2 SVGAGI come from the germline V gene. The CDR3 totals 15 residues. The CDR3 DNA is TGTGCCAGCAGGCCAACCGACAGGCTAAATCAGCCCCAGCATTTT. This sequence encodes CASRPTDRLNQPQHF.

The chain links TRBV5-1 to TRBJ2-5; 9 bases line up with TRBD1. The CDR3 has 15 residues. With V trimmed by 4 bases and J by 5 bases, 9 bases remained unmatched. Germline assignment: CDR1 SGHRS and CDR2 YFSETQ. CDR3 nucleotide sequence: TGCGCCAGCAGCCGACGGACAGGGGTACAGGAGACCCAGTACTTC. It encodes CASSRRTGVQETQYF.

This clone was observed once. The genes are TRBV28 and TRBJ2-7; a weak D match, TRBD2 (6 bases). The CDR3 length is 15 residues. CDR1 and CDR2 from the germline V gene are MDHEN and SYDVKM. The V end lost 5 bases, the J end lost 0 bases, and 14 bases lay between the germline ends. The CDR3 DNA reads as TGTGCCAGCAGTGACGGCGGGGCCACCTCCTACGAGCAGTACGTC. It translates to CASSDGGATSYEQYV.

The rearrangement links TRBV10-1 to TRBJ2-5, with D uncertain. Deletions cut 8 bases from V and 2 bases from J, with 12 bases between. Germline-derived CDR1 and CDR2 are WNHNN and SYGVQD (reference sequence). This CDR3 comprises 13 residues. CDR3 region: CASSIAIQETQYF. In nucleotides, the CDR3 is TGCGCCAGCTCTATCGCAATTCAAGAGACCCAGTACTTC.

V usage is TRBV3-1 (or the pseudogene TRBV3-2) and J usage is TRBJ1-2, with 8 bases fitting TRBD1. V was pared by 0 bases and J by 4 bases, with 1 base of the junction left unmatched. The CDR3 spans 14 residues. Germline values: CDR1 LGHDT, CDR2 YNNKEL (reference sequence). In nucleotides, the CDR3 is TGTGCCAGCAGCCAAGATACAGGGGGCTATGGCTACACCTTC. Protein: CASSQDTGGYGYTF.

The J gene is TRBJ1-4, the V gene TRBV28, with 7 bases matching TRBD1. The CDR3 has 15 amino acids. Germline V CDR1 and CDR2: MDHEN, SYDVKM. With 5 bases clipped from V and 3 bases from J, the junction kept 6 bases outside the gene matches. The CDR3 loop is CASSPTGQPNEKLFF. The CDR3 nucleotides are TGTGCCAGCAGTCCCACGGGACAGCCTAATGAAAAACTGTTTTTT.

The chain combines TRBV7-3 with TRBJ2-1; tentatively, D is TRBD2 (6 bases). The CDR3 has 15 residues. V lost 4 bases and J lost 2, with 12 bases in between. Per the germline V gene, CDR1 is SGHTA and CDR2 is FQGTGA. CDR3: CASSSLASPYNEQFF. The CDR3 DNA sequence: TGTGCCAGCAGCTCTCTAGCGAGTCCCTACAATGAGCAGTTCTTC.

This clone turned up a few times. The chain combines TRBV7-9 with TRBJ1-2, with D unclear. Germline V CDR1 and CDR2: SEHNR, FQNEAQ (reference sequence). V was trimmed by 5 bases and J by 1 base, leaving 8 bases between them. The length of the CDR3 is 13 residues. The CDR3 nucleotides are TGTGCCAGCAGCGACGGACTTAACTATGGCTACACCTTC. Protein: CASSDGLNYGYTF.

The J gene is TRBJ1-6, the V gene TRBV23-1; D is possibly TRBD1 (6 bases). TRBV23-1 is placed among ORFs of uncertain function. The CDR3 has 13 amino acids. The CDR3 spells CARRGAGNSPLHF. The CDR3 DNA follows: TGCGCTAGGCGGGGGGCAGGTAATTCACCCCTCCACTTT.

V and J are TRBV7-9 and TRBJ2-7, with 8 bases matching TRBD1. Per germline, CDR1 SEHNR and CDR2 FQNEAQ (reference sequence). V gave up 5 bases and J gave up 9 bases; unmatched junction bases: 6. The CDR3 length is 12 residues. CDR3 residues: CASSQDRERQYV. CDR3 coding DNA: TGTGCCAGCAGCCAGGACAGGGAAAGGCAGTACGTC.

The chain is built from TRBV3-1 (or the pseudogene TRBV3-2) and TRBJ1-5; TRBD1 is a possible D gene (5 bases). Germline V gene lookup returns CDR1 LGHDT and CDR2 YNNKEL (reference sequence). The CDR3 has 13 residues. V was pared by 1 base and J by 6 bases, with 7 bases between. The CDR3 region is CASSQAGFQPQHF. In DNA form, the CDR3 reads TGTGCCAGCAGCCAAGCAGGGTTTCAGCCCCAGCATTTT.

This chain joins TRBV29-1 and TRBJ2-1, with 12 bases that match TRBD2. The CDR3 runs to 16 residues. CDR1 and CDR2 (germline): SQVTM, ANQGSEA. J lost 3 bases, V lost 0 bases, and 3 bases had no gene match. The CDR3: CSVEDLAGGYYNEQFF. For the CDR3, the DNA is TGCAGCGTTGAAGATCTAGCGGGGGGGTACTACAATGAGCAGTTCTTC.

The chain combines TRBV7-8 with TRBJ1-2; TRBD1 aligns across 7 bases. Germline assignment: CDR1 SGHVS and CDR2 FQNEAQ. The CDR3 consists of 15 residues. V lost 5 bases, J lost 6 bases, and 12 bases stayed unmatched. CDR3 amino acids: CASSPKGLTGNGYTF. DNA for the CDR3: TGTGCCAGCAGCCCAAAGGGCCTGACAGGGAATGGCTACACCTTC.

CDR3 nucleotides: TGCAGCGTTGCACCACTTCCGGGGGGGAACACTGAAGCTTTCTTT. It yields the protein CSVAPLPGGNTEAFF. V gene TRBV29-1 combines with J gene TRBJ1-1; D is possibly TRBD1 (5 bases). CDR1 is SQVTM, CDR2 ANQGSEA, per germline. The CDR3 runs to 15 residues. Trimming took 4 bases from V and 1 from J, leaving 16 bases between them.

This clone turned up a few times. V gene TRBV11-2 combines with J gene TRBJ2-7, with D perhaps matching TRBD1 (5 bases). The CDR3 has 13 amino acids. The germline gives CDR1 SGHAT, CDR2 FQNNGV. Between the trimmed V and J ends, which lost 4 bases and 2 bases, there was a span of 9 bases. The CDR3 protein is CASSSGFPYEQYV. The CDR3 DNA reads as TGTGCCAGCAGCTCAGGGTTCCCCTACGAGCAGTACGTC.

CDR3 nucleotides: TGTGCCAGCAGTGAATCAGCGCCTTTTATGAACACTGAAGCTTTCTTT. Protein: CASSESAPFMNTEAFF. The chain combines TRBV2 with TRBJ1-1; D not resolved. The CDR3 is 16 amino acids. The V end was cut by 2 bases, the J end by 0 bases, with 13 bases between. Germline CDR1 SNHLY, CDR2 FYNNEI.

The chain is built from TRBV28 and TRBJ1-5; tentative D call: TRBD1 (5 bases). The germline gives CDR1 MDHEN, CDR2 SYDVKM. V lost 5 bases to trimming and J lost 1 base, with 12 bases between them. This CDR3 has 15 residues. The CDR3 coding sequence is TGTGCCAGCAGTCCGGGCAGGGCAAGCAATCAGCCCCAGCATTTT. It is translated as CASSPGRASNQPQHF. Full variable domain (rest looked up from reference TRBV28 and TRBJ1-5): DVKVTQSSRYLVKRTGEKVFLECVQDMDHENMFWYRQDPGLGLRLIYFSYDVKMKEKGDIPEGYSVSREKKERFSLILESASTNQTSMYLCASSPGRASNQPQHFGDGTRLSIL.